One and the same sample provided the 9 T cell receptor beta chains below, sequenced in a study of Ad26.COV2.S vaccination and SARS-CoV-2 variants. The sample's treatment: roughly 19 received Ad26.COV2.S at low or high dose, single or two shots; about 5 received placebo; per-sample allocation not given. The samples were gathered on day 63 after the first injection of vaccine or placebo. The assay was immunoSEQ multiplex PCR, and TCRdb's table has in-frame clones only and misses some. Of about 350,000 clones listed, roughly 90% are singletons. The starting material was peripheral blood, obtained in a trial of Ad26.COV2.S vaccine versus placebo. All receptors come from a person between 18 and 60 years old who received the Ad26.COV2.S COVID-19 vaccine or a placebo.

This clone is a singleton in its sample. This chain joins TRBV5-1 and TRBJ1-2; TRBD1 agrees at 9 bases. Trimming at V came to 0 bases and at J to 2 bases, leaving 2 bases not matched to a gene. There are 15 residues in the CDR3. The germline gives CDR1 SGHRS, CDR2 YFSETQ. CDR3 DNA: TGCGCCAGCAGCTTGGGGGACAGGGTGAACTATGGCTACACCTTC. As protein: CASSLGDRVNYGYTF.

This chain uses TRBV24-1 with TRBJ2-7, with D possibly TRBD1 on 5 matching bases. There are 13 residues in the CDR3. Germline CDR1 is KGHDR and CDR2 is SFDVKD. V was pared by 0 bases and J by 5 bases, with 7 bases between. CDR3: CATSDLVRDEQYF. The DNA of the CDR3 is TGTGCCACCAGTGATTTGGTCAGGGACGAGCAGTACTTC.

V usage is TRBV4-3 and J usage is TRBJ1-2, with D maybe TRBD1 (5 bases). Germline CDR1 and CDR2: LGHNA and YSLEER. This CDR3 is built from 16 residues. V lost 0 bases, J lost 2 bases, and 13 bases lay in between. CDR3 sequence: CASSQDPRGENYGYTF. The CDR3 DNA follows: TGCGCCAGCAGCCAAGACCCGCGAGGGGAGAACTATGGCTACACCTTC.

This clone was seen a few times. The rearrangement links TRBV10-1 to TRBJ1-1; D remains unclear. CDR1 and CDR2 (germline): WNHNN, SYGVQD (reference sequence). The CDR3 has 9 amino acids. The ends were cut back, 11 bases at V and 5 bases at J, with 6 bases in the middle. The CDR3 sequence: CAPGTEAFF. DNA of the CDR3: TGCGCCCCGGGGACTGAAGCTTTCTTT.

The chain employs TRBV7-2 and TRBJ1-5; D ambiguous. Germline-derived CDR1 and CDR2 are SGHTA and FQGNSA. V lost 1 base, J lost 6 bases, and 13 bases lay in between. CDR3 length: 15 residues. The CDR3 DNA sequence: TGTGCCAGCAGCTTAGTCGGAGGTCGGGGTCAGCCCCAGCATTTT. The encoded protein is CASSLVGGRGQPQHF.

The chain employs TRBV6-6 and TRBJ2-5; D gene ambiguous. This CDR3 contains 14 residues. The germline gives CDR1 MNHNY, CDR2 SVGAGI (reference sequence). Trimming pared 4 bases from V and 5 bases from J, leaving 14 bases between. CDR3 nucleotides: TGTGCCAGCAGTTCGACACGGGCTGCGGAGACCCAGTACTTC. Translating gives CASSSTRAAETQYF.

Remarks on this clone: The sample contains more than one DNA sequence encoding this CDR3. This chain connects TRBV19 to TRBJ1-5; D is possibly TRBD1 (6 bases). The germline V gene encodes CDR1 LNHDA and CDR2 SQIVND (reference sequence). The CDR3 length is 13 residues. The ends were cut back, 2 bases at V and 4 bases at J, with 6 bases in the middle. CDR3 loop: CASSITGNQPQHF. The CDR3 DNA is TGTGCCAGTAGTATAACAGGGAATCAGCCCCAGCATTTT.

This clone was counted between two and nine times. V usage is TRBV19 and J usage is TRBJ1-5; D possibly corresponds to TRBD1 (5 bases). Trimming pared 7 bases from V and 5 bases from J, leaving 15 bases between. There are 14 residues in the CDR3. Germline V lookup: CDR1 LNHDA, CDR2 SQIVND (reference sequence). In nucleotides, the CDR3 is TGTGCCAGTATGGGGCCGCGTACAGATCAGCCCCAGCATTTT. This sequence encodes CASMGPRTDQPQHF. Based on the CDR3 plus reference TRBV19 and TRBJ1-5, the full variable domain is DGGITQSPKYLFRKEGQNVTLSCEQNLNHDAMYWYRQDPGQGLRLIYYSQIVNDFQKGDIAEGYSVSREKKESFPLTVTSAQKNPTAFYLCASMGPRTDQPQHFGDGTRLSIL.

The CDR3 is CASSWRRETLDTQYF. As DNA, the CDR3 is TGTGCCAGCAGTTGGAGGCGGGAGACCCTGGATACGCAGTATTTT. The chain carries TRBV6-2 or TRBV6-3 and TRBJ2-3; 7 bases line up with TRBD2. Germline values: CDR1 MNHEY, CDR2 SVGEGT. V lost 4 bases to trimming and J lost 6 bases; unmatched junction nucleotides: 10. The CDR3 consists of 15 residues.